Each of the 10 T cell receptor beta chains below was sequenced from the same sample in a study of Tregs in tolerant kidney transplant recipients. Produced via immunoSEQ multiplex PCR; TCRdb's table is partial and in-frame only. The repertoire holds 75,000 to 80,000 clones, with around 90% as singletons. The sample consisted of Tregs from blood, taken before the transplant. The receptors stem from a human donor who received a combined kidney and bone marrow transplant.

The gene calls are TRBV19 and TRBJ2-7; 10 bases map to TRBD2. Germline lookup yields CDR1 LNHDA and CDR2 SQIVND (reference sequence). The CDR3 has 12 residues. The junction had 2 bases not matched to a gene; V was cut back by 8 bases and J by 4 bases. CDR3 loop: CASGTSVYEQYF. In DNA, the CDR3 is TGTGCCAGTGGGACTAGCGTATACGAGCAGTACTTC.

The table lists this clone with a few counts. The rearrangement uses TRBV5-1 and TRBJ1-1; 7 bases agree with TRBD1. Germline CDR1 is SGHRS and CDR2 is YFSETQ. This CDR3 comprises 13 residues. V shed 4 bases and J 4 bases; nucleotides not matched to a gene: 4. In DNA, the CDR3 is TGCGCCAGCAGCGCCTACAGGGGCACTGAAGCTTTCTTT. It specifies CASSAYRGTEAFF.

About this clone: The junction does not match germline at one end; this may be a read error. J is TRBJ2-7 and V is TRBV6-6, with TRBD1 matching 7 bases. Looked up from germline, CDR1 is MNHNY and CDR2 is SVGAGI (reference sequence). This CDR3 region has 12 residues. The CDR3 loop is CASSPWGQSMNF. In nucleotides, the CDR3 is TGTGCCAGCAGCCCATGGGGACAGTCGATGAACTTC.

This chain links TRBV2 with TRBJ2-1; D gene uncertain. The V end lost 8 bases, the J end lost 10 bases, and 9 bases lay between the germline ends. Looked up from germline, CDR1 is SNHLY and CDR2 is FYNNEI. CDR3 length: 10 amino acids. The CDR3 nucleotides are TGTGCCAGCGCAAGGAAGGAGCAGTTCTTC. It encodes CASARKEQFF.

The gene calls are TRBV5-1 and TRBJ2-7; 10 bases agree with TRBD2. The CDR3 extends over 17 amino acids. CDR1 is SGHRS and CDR2 is YFSETQ in the germline V gene. The J segment lost 2 bases and the V segment lost 2 bases, leaving 10 bases of the junction unmatched. CDR3 coding DNA: TGCGCCAGCAGCTTCGGAAATAGCGGGAGGTCAACCTACGAGCAGTACTTC. Its protein product is CASSFGNSGRSTYEQYF.

This chain uses TRBV30 with TRBJ1-2; 8 bases match TRBD1. The V and J ends lost 4 bases and 7 bases, in that order; junction bases with no gene match: 14. The germline gives CDR1 GTSNPN, CDR2 SVGIG (reference sequence). CDR3 length: 15 residues. CDR3 residues: CAWIVPDRGFGGYTF. The CDR3, as DNA: TGTGCCTGGATTGTCCCCGACAGGGGATTTGGTGGCTACACCTTC. The entire variable domain, with the rest obtained from reference TRBV30 and TRBJ1-2, is as follows: SQTIHQWPATLVQPVGSPLSLECTVEGTSNPNLYWYRQAAGRGLQLLFYSVGIGQISSEVPQNLSASRPQDRQFILSSKKLLLSDSGFYLCAWIVPDRGFGGYTFGSGTRLTVV.

V gene TRBV7-9 combines with J gene TRBJ2-5; D gene uncertain. Germline CDR1 is SEHNR and CDR2 is FQNEAQ (reference sequence). V lost 1 base and J 4 bases, leaving 4 bases between the germline ends. The CDR3 runs to 12 residues. DNA for the CDR3: TGTGCCAGCAGCTTAGATATAGAGACCCAGTACTTC. As protein: CASSLDIETQYF.

The chain couples TRBV5-1 to TRBJ2-2, with 11 bases identical to TRBD2. CDR1 and CDR2 from the germline V gene are SGHRS and YFSETQ. This CDR3 is 15 amino acids long. Germline trimming cut 0 bases from V and 5 bases from J; bases unmatched to any gene: 0. CDR3 amino acids: CASSLASGRTGELFF. Written as DNA, the CDR3 is TGCGCCAGCAGCTTGGCTAGCGGGAGGACCGGGGAGCTGTTTTTT.

This chain joins TRBV6-1 and TRBJ1-1, with 8 bases aligning to TRBD1. This CDR3 has 14 residues. The germline gives CDR1 MNHNS, CDR2 SASEGT. The trim removed 7 bases at V and 2 bases at J, leaving 6 bases unmatched. CDR3 bases: TGTGCCAGCAAAAGGGGACAGGTTAACACTGAAGCTTTCTTT. Translated: CASKRGQVNTEAFF.

The V call is TRBV14, the J call TRBJ2-7; tentatively, D is TRBD1 (6 bases). The CDR3 is made up of 13 amino acids. Germline loops: CDR1 SGHDN, CDR2 FVKESK. V was shortened by 4 bases and J by 6 bases, with 13 bases between the two germline ends. The CDR3 spells CASSPGQRSEQYF. In DNA form, the CDR3 reads TGTGCCAGCAGCCCCGGACAGAGGAGCGAGCAGTACTTC.